This T cell receptor (beta chain) was profiled in a study of regulatory T cells in long-lasting Graves disease. Library construction for TCR beta used iRepertoire HTBI primers and Arm-PCR of CDR3 regions. Each CDR3 protein is one row after TCRdb ran MiXCR on the multiplex PCR reads. The table has approximately 560,000 distinct CDR3 sequences, approximately 16% seen once. Indicated time point: newly diagnosed GD, antithyroid drugs for less than 3 months. Preparation of the TCR library used RNA extracted from PBMCs. This clonotype has ten or more counts. Looked up from germline, CDR1 is MNHEY and CDR2 is SMNVEV (reference sequence). Trimming shortened V by 6 bases and J by 7 bases, and 15 bases separated the two germline ends. This CDR3 has 14 amino acids. Another study also made use of these data, one on T cells in Graves' hyperthyroidism and ophthalmopathy. That work contributes: The model anticipated ophthalmopathy a median around 6 months pre-onset.

The clonotype originates from a man aged 18 to 29 with Graves disease. The source material was peripheral blood mononuclear cells (PBMCs), sampled at new diagnosis, from a patient treated with antithyroid drugs. The V gene is TRBV27, the J gene TRBJ2-2; D possibly corresponds to TRBD1 (6 bases). For the CDR3, the DNA is TGTGCCAGCAGGGGGGCTCCGCAGGGCGGGGAGCTGTTTTTT. As protein: CASRGAPQGGELFF.